The next 29 T cell receptor beta chains were all read from a single sample in a study of T cell changes during pregnancy in multiple sclerosis. Sequencing used immunoSEQ multiplex PCR; TCRdb keeps in-frame clones, though not all of them. The sample has around 72,000 clones, roughly 89% seen once; the top ten hold roughly 0.7%. Material: peripheral blood, obtained in the third trimester of pregnancy. These receptors came from a female donor in good health, enrolled as a control in a pregnancy study.

V usage is TRBV7-2 and J usage is TRBJ1-2; 8 nucleotides line up with TRBD1. This CDR3 comprises 14 residues. The germline CDR1 and CDR2 sequences are SGHTA and FQGNSA. Germline trimming cut 5 bases from V and 4 bases from J; bases unmatched to any gene: 6. In nucleotides, the CDR3 is TGTGCCAGCAGCCCGCCGGGACAGGTCTATGGCTACACCTTC. Translated, it gives CASSPPGQVYGYTF.

For the CDR3, the DNA is TGTGCCAGCAGCTTAGAGGGGACAGGGTTTGGCACTGAAGCTTTCTTT. It specifies CASSLEGTGFGTEAFF. The rearrangement uses TRBV11-2 and TRBJ1-1; TRBD1 matches at 9 bases. CDR1 is SGHAT and CDR2 is FQNNGV in the germline V gene. The CDR3 consists of 16 residues. The V gene end was trimmed by 0 bases and the J gene end by 4 bases; junction bases not matched to a gene: 6.

The chain links TRBV7-2 to TRBJ2-5; 10 bases fit TRBD2. Germline CDR1 SGHTA, CDR2 FQGNSA. Losses at the gene ends were 5 bases for V and 4 bases for J; bases not matched to a gene: 7. The CDR3 is made up of 15 amino acids. This CDR3 reads CASSLQAGGGETQYF. Written as DNA, the CDR3 is TGTGCCAGCAGCCTACAAGCGGGAGGGGGAGAGACCCAGTACTTC.

The chain has TRBV19 and TRBJ2-3; 16 bases match TRBD2. From germline, CDR1 is LNHDA and CDR2 SQIVND (reference sequence). J was trimmed by 4 bases and V by 4 bases; bases with no gene match: 8. CDR3 length: 18 amino acids. CDR3 coding DNA: TGTGCCAGTAGTAAGGGACTAGCGGGGGGGCCGGTTGCAGATACGCAGTATTTT. Translation: CASSKGLAGGPVADTQYF.

The rearrangement uses TRBV4-3 and TRBJ2-3, with D perhaps matching TRBD2 (5 bases). Trimming took 0 bases from V and 6 from J, leaving 19 bases between them. CDR3 length equals 17 residues. Germline CDR1 is LGHNA and CDR2 is YSLEER. The CDR3 sequence is CASSQELVRDGFDTQYF. CDR3 bases: TGCGCCAGCAGCCAAGAGCTAGTTCGGGATGGTTTCGATACGCAGTATTTT.

The V gene is TRBV19, the J gene TRBJ2-6, with a weak D call TRBD2 (6 bases). The CDR3 is 17 residues long. Germline V lookup: CDR1 LNHDA, CDR2 SQIVND (reference sequence). The ends were cut back, 7 bases at V and 1 base at J, with 17 bases in the middle. This CDR3 reads CASTPWVGTSGANVLTF. Written as DNA, the CDR3 is TGTGCCAGTACCCCGTGGGTAGGGACTTCTGGGGCCAACGTCCTGACTTTC.

V is TRBV10-3 and J is TRBJ2-7; a possible D gene is TRBD2 (5 bases). From germline, CDR1 is ENHRY and CDR2 SYGVKD. This CDR3 spans 13 amino acids. Trimming took off 6 bases at V and 0 bases at J, with 9 bases between the two ends. CDR3 sequence reads: CAISRGSSYEQYF. CDR3 coding DNA: TGTGCCATCAGCAGAGGGAGCTCCTACGAGCAGTACTTC.

The rearrangement links TRBV2 to TRBJ2-7, with TRBD1 matching over 10 bases. Germline V gene sequence: CDR1 SNHLY, CDR2 FYNNEI. The CDR3 is 14 residues long. V trimming: 4 bases; J trimming: 6 bases; junction bases outside the gene matches: 6. The CDR3 bases are TGTGCCAGCAGTGTGGGACAGGGGTATGGCGAGCAGTACTTC. This sequence encodes CASSVGQGYGEQYF. Using reference TRBV2 and TRBJ2-7 for the parts outside the CDR3, the full variable domain is EPEVTQTPSHQVTQMGQEVILRCVPISNHLYFYWYRQILGQKVEFLVSFYNNEISEKSEIFDDQFSVERPDGSNFTLKIRSTKLEDSAMYFCASSVGQGYGEQYFGPGTRLTVT.

The chain combines TRBV28 with TRBJ2-4, with TRBD2 identical over 7 bases. This CDR3 contains 17 residues. Germline V gene sequence: CDR1 MDHEN, CDR2 SYDVKM. V lost 4 bases to trimming and J lost 0 bases; unmatched junction nucleotides: 9. In nucleotides, the CDR3 is TGTGCCAGCAGTTCAGCCGGGACTACTCTAGCCAAAAACATTCAGTACTTC. This sequence encodes CASSSAGTTLAKNIQYF. Using reference TRBV28 and TRBJ2-4 for the parts outside the CDR3, the full variable domain is DVKVTQSSRYLVKRTGEKVFLECVQDMDHENMFWYRQDPGLGLRLIYFSYDVKMKEKGDIPEGYSVSREKKERFSLILESASTNQTSMYLCASSSAGTTLAKNIQYFGAGTRLSVL.

This sequence joins TRBV6-5 and TRBJ1-2, with D tentatively TRBD1 (5 bases). CDR3 length: 13 amino acids. The germline V and J ends were trimmed by 0 bases and 3 bases, with 5 bases remaining between them. Germline CDR1 and CDR2: MNHEY and SVGAGI. CDR3 DNA: TGTGCCAGCAGTTACTCAGGGGACTATGGCTACACCTTC. Amino acid sequence: CASSYSGDYGYTF.

This clone was detected a few times. The chain carries TRBV6-1 and TRBJ1-1; 7 nucleotides agree with TRBD1. With 6 bases clipped from V and 6 bases from J, the junction kept 7 bases outside the gene matches. CDR1 MNHNS and CDR2 SASEGT come from the germline V gene. CDR3 length: 13 residues. The CDR3 nucleotides read TGTGCCAGCAGCCTCGACAGGGTCGCTGAAGCTTTCTTT. This translates into CASSLDRVAEAFF.

This clone has just one count. The rearrangement joins TRBV6-6 to TRBJ2-7; 7 nucleotides match TRBD1. CDR3 length equals 15 residues. Germline V gene lookup returns CDR1 MNHNY and CDR2 SVGAGI (reference sequence). With V trimmed by 6 bases and J by 2 bases, 10 bases remained unmatched. In nucleotides, the CDR3 is TGTGCCAGCAGCCCTCCCGGGACAGTGGCCTACGAGCAGTACTTC. Translated, it gives CASSPPGTVAYEQYF.

V usage is TRBV7-7 and J usage is TRBJ2-2; weak D call: TRBD1 (6 bases). Between the trimmed V and J ends, which lost 5 bases and 1 base, there was a span of 11 bases. Germline CDR1 is SSHAT and CDR2 is FNYEAQ (reference sequence). This CDR3 contains 15 residues. CDR3 amino acids: CASSPGTLNTGELFF. The CDR3 nucleotides are TGTGCCAGCAGCCCCGGGACATTGAACACCGGGGAGCTGTTTTTT. Complete variable domain (other parts from reference TRBV7-7 and TRBJ2-2): GAGVSQSPRYKVTKRGQDVTLRCDPISSHATLYWYQQALGQGPEFLTYFNYEAQPDKSGLPSDRFSAERPEGSISTLTIQRTEQRDSAMYRCASSPGTLNTGELFFGEGSRLTVL.

This chain uses TRBV7-2 with TRBJ2-3; 8 bases are shared with TRBD2. With V trimmed by 5 bases and J by 7 bases, 17 bases remained unmatched. The CDR3 is 17 residues long. Germline values: CDR1 SGHTA, CDR2 FQGNSA. CDR3 sequence (DNA): TGTGCCAGCAGCCCCGAATCGGCGGGAGGCCCCCGACATACGCAGTATTTT. Protein product: CASSPESAGGPRHTQYF. The whole variable domain, filled in from reference TRBV7-2 and TRBJ2-3, reads GAGVSQSPSNKVTEKGKDVELRCDPISGHTALYWYRQSLGQGLEFLIYFQGNSAPDKSGLPSDRFSAERTGGSVSTLTIQRTQQEDSAVYLCASSPESAGGPRHTQYFGPGTRLTVL.

The chain joins TRBV6-5 to TRBJ1-1, with D possibly being TRBD1 (5 bases). This CDR3 comprises 12 residues. CDR1 and CDR2 (germline): MNHEY, SVGAGI. Trimming left V 6 bases short and J 1 base short, with 6 bases between. Here the CDR3 reads CASRTGNTEAFF. CDR3 DNA: TGTGCCAGCAGAACAGGGAACACTGAAGCTTTCTTT.

The chain couples TRBV6-4 to TRBJ1-2; 10 bases map to TRBD1. The trim removed 4 bases at V and 4 bases at J, leaving 9 bases unmatched. The CDR3 runs 16 residues. The germline V gene has CDR1 MRHNA and CDR2 SNTAGT. CDR3 region: CASSVSGTGDSYGYTF. The CDR3 coding sequence is TGTGCCAGCAGTGTTTCTGGGACAGGGGATAGCTATGGCTACACCTTC.

This chain links TRBV6-1 with TRBJ2-2; D call uncertain. The length of the CDR3 is 13 residues. Between the trimmed V and J ends, which lost 2 bases and 10 bases, there was a span of 11 bases. Germline-derived CDR1 and CDR2 are MNHNS and SASEGT. This CDR3 is CASSEYLSPELFF. The CDR3 region has the DNA TGTGCCAGCAGTGAATATCTGTCCCCGGAGCTGTTTTTT.

This chain uses TRBV7-2 with TRBJ2-5; D possibly corresponds to TRBD1 (7 bases). CDR1 and CDR2 (germline): SGHTA, FQGNSA. The CDR3 spans 16 residues. Between the trimmed V and J ends, which lost 1 base and 0 bases, there was a span of 12 bases. The CDR3 loop is CASSLGQGGYQETQYF. CDR3 nucleotides: TGTGCCAGCAGCTTAGGACAGGGAGGTTACCAAGAGACCCAGTACTTC.

The chain has TRBV19 and TRBJ2-4, with TRBD1 as a possible D gene (6 bases). Germline-derived CDR1 and CDR2 are LNHDA and SQIVND (reference sequence). CDR3 size: 13 residues. With 7 bases removed from V and 5 bases from J, the gap between germline ends came to 12 bases. The CDR3 sequence: CASTRQGQNIQYF. CDR3 DNA: TGTGCCAGTACCCGCCAGGGGCAAAACATTCAGTACTTC. Full variable domain (missing parts from reference TRBV19 and TRBJ2-4): DGGITQSPKYLFRKEGQNVTLSCEQNLNHDAMYWYRQDPGQGLRLIYYSQIVNDFQKGDIAEGYSVSREKKESFPLTVTSAQKNPTAFYLCASTRQGQNIQYFGAGTRLSVL.

J is TRBJ2-1 and V is TRBV4-3; 9 nucleotides match TRBD2. V lost 0 bases and J lost 5; bases outside the gene matches: 2. This CDR3 is built from 15 residues. Germline assignment: CDR1 LGHNA and CDR2 YSLEER. The CDR3 sequence: CASSQDSGGHNEQFF. DNA for the CDR3: TGCGCCAGCAGCCAAGATAGCGGGGGACACAATGAGCAGTTCTTC.

V gene TRBV9 combines with J gene TRBJ2-3; D may be TRBD1 (5 bases). Germline values: CDR1 SGDLS, CDR2 YYNGEE. This CDR3 is 18 amino acids long. The V end was cut by 1 base, the J end by 4 bases, with 22 bases between. CDR3 in amino acids: CASSVHSRTTTAPDTQYF. The CDR3, as DNA: TGTGCCAGCAGCGTACACTCCCGGACAACTACGGCCCCAGATACGCAGTATTTT.

The chain uses TRBV25-1 and TRBJ2-7; 13 bases fit TRBD2. The CDR3 is made up of 17 amino acids. Looked up from germline, CDR1 is MGHDK and CDR2 is SYGVNS. V trimming: 6 bases; J trimming: 6 bases; junction bases outside the gene matches: 14. In nucleotides, the CDR3 is TGTGCCAGCAGCTCACATAATGGACTAGCGGGAGTAGGCGAGCAGTACTTC. Encoded protein: CASSSHNGLAGVGEQYF.

J is TRBJ1-2 and V is TRBV19, with D unclear. V lost 3 bases to trimming and J lost 4 bases, with 9 bases between them. Germline V gene sequence: CDR1 LNHDA, CDR2 SQIVND (reference sequence). This CDR3 is 13 amino acids long. CDR3 nucleotides: TGTGCCAGTAGTATTCAGGCCCCCTATGGCTACACCTTC. Protein product: CASSIQAPYGYTF.

V gene TRBV4-3 combines with J gene TRBJ1-4, with TRBD1 matching over 11 bases. Germline CDR1 is LGHNA and CDR2 is YSLEER. The CDR3 runs 16 residues. V shed 2 bases and J 7 bases; nucleotides not matched to a gene: 6. This CDR3 is CASSQQSGTGGEKLFF. The CDR3 DNA reads TGCGCCAGCAGCCAACAGAGCGGGACAGGGGGTGAAAAACTGTTTTTT.

The rearrangement joins TRBV4-2 to TRBJ2-4, with 7 bases aligning to TRBD1. V shed 0 bases and J 8 bases; nucleotides not matched to a gene: 7. This CDR3 is 15 amino acids long. CDR1 and CDR2 from the germline V gene are LGHNA and YNFKEQ. DNA of the CDR3: TGTGCCAGCAGCCAAGACCCCGGGACAGCCTACATTCAGTACTTC. This encodes CASSQDPGTAYIQYF.

The rearrangement joins TRBV18 to TRBJ1-5; D uncertain. Germline V gives CDR1 KGHSH, CDR2 LQKENI. Trimming shortened V by 6 bases and J by 0 bases, and 15 bases separated the two germline ends. The CDR3 contains 16 residues. The CDR3 DNA reads TGTGCCAGCTCCCTTGAACACCCGAATAGCAATCAGCCCCAGCATTTT. Protein sequence: CASSLEHPNSNQPQHF.

Comment on this clone: The junction and the germline gene differ at one end; a read error may be behind it. J is TRBJ2-1 and V is TRBV7-2; D possibly corresponds to TRBD1 (7 bases). The length of the CDR3 is 14 residues. Germline CDR1 and CDR2: SGHTA and FQGNSA. The CDR3 loop reads CASSQGGAYNERFF. CDR3 DNA: TGTGCCAGCAGCCAGGGGGGAGCTTACAATGAGCGGTTCTTC. Variable domain in full (rest from reference TRBV7-2 and TRBJ2-1): GAGVSQSPSNKVTEKGKDVELRCDPISGHTALYWYRQSLGQGLEFLIYFQGNSAPDKSGLPSDRFSAERTGGSVSTLTIQRTQQEDSAVYLCASSQGGAYNERFFGPGTRLTVL.

The gene calls are TRBV2 and TRBJ2-1, with 10 bases fitting TRBD1. The V gene's germline CDR1 is SNHLY and CDR2 FYNNEI. CDR3 length: 14 residues. Germline trimming cut 5 bases from V and 4 bases from J; bases unmatched to any gene: 2. The CDR3 DNA follows: TGTGCCAGCAGTCGGGACAGGGGATACAATGAGCAGTTCTTC. Its protein product is CASSRDRGYNEQFF.

This clone has just one count. The genes are TRBV5-6 and TRBJ1-1, with TRBD1 as a possible D gene (5 bases). Trimming took off 3 bases at V and 0 bases at J, with 12 bases between the two ends. CDR3 length: 15 residues. CDR1 and CDR2 from the germline V gene are SGHDT and YYEEEE. The chain's CDR3 is CASSYSDRVNTEAFF. Here the CDR3 DNA reads TGTGCCAGCAGCTACTCCGACAGAGTGAACACTGAAGCTTTCTTT. Variable domain in full (rest from reference TRBV5-6 and TRBJ1-1): DAGVTQSPTHLIKTRGQQVTLRCSPKSGHDTVSWYQQALGQGPQFIFQYYEEEERQRGNFPDRFSGHQFPNYSSELNVNALLLGDSALYLCASSYSDRVNTEAFFGQGTRLTVV.